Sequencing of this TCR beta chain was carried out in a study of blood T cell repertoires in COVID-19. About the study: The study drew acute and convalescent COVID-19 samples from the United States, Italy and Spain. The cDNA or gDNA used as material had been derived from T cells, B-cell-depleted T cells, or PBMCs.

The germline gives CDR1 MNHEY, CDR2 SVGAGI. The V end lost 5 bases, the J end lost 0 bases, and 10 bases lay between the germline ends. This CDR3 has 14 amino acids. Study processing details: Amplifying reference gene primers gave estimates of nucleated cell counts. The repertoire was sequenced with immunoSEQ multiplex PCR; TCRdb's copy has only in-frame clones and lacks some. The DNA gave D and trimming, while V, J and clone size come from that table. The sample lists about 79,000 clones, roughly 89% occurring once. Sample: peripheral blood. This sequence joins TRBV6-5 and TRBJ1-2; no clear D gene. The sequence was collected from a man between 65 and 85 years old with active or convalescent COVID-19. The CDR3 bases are TGTGCCAGCAGTACCAGATTATCTAACTATGGCTACACCTTC. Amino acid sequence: CASSTRLSNYGYTF.